This T cell receptor (beta chain) stems from a study of T-cell memory formation after mild COVID-19 (dated by TCRdb to 2020 to 2023). About the full investigation: TCR sequence clusters from the two donors were found to be largely donor specific. T-cell clones expanding and contracting after mild COVID-19 in two donors were tracked by longitudinal TCRalpha and TCRbeta repertoire sequencing. The cohort was made up of two young adult volunteers, one female and one male, who were previously healthy. Results and caveats for the whole study, not just this receptor: Balanced CD4/CD8 phenotypes were observed for clones contracting from day 15 to 85, whereas a bias towards CD4+ was observed for a second wave of clones expanding from day 15 to 37. The study included only a couple of mild cases, and larger cohorts that include severe cases with pre-infection samples were judged to be necessary. Contracting CD4+ clones appeared mostly in the CM and EM memory subsets, whereas CD8+ clones were enriched in EMRA. Some responding clones were detected in pre-infection memory, suggesting pre-existing cross-reactive memory T cells joined the SARS-CoV-2 response. The second-wave clones that peaked on day 37 were not confirmed to be SARS-CoV-2 specific.

Sequenced on an Illumina NovaSeq 6000. TCRalpha and TCRbeta cDNA libraries were constructed by 5'RACE with constant-segment primers, with sample barcodes and unique molecular identifiers being introduced. RNA was extracted from every sample with Trizol reagent. Libraries were amplified in two PCR steps, with a second sample barcode and Illumina TruSeq adapters added in the second step. The libraries were sequenced on an Illumina NovaSeq using 2 x 150 bp paired-end reads. Regarding the original processing steps: Reads were demultiplexed and collapsed into UMI-guided consensus sequences with migec v1.2.7. Using mixcr v2.1.11, the UMI consensuses were aligned to TRA and TRB V and J templates and assembled into clonotypes. Clonotypes were classified as expanded or contracted when called significant by both edgeR and NoisET, with noise models trained on biological replicates. For edgeR calls, the cutoffs were a false discovery rate-adjusted p below 0.01 and a log2 fold-change threshold of 1. As an exploratory analysis of dynamics, PCA with hierarchical clustering was applied to max-normalized trajectories of the 1000 most abundant clonotypes. Separately sequenced CD4+ and CD8+ repertoires were used to assign a CD4 or CD8 phenotype to each responding clone. In-frame beta chains were kept once TCRdb had trimmed the public reads at Q25 with fastp and called clones with MiXCR. For every CDR3 protein sequence, its rows merge into one entry that carries the most common genes and DNA. These V and J calls rely on TCRdb rather than the paper's analysis. The sample table records around 300,000 distinct CDR3 sequences; over 10% of these occur just once. The biggest ten clones account for around 21% of the sample.

From its cysteine to its phenylalanine, the CDR3 spans 15 amino acids. Only the CDR3 DNA is retained, 45 bases long and in frame from the first base. V loses 3 bases at its end and J loses 5 bases; junction bases beyond the gene matches: 8. CDR1 and CDR2, looked up from the germline V gene, are SGDLS and YYNGEE. In its sample, this clonotype was seen a few times. What antigen it recognizes has not been identified. Base quality data are lacking; no much larger clone is found one base away. Ficoll-Paque density gradient centrifugation was used to isolate PBMCs. The chain uses TRBV9 and TRBJ2-3; 8 junctional bases match TRBD2. The source is a man in his late teens or twenties who had mild COVID-19 (a few samples of this study predate the infection). The sample titles of this study are shuffled in the database, so cell type and time point are left out; the donor was told from shared clones. Sequencing used PBMCs or a T cell subset sorted from them (not recorded which). The CDR3 has the sequence CASSDPGLVRDTQYF. The base sequence is TGTGCCAGCAGCGACCCGGGACTAGTAAGAGATACGCAGTATTTT.